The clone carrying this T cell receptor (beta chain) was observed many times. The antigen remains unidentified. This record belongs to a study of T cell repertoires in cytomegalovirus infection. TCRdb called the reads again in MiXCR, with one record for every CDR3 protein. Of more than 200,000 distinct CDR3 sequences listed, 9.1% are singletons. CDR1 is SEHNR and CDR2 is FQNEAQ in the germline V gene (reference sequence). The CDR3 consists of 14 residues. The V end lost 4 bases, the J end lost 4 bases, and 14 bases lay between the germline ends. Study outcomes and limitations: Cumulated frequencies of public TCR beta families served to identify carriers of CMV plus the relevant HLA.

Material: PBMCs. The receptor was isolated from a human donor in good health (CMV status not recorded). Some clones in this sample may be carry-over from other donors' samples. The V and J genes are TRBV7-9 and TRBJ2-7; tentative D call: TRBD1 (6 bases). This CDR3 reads CASSSETGEYEQYF. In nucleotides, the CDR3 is TGTGCCAGCAGCTCGGAGACAGGAGAATACGAGCAGTACTTC.